The text below deals with one TCR beta chain. Antigen: not known. One base away lies a much larger clone, so this may be a sequencing read error. Together with a sample-barcoded 5' primer, a J-beta primer mix was included in a second PCR lasting about 7 to 11 cycles. Every sample gave at least 2.5 million paired-end reads containing CDR3. From the 5' RACE reads, TCRdb called clonotypes with MiXCR, one entry per CDR3 protein. Of around 870,000 distinct CDR3 sequences listed, 29% are singletons. The sample originates from a study of blood T cells in healthy people across ages. Study-wide points: Correlation between TCR beta diversity and naive T cell percentage was strong. It was the long-lived donors that had more naive CD4+ cells and higher diversity than aged donors.

The CDR3 covers 13 residues. Germline V lookup: CDR1 SNHLY, CDR2 FYNNEI. The sequenced sample consisted of blood. This chain joins TRBV2 and TRBJ2-4; D not certain. The J call may be in error: the DNA end matches TRBJ2-7 better. The source of this sequence is a woman older than 75 in good health. CDR3 sequence (DNA): TGTGCCAGGAGTTTATCTAACTCCTACGAGCAGTACTTC. It yields the protein CARSLSNSYEQYF.